This T cell receptor beta chain came from a study of T cell responses to AZD1222 COVID-19 vaccine. Whole-study findings and limits: Only after the peak T cell response were repertoires sampled. The study identified only 6 or 7 AZD1222 recipients as seropositive at baseline.

Points on this clone: The antigen is unknown.

This CDR3 has 13 residues. Losses at the gene ends were 7 bases for V and 4 bases for J; bases not matched to a gene: 5. Per germline, CDR1 SNHLY and CDR2 FYNNEI. The repertoire was sequenced with immunoSEQ multiplex PCR; TCRdb's copy has only in-frame clones and lacks some. The table includes around 130,000 clones, 94% detected once. This specimen was peripheral blood, taken on day 0 of AZD1222 vaccination. This sequence originates from an adult in good health. The chain is built from TRBV2 and TRBJ2-7; TRBD2 agrees at 9 bases. The CDR3 reads CASTEREVYEQYF. The CDR3 DNA reads TGTGCCAGCACGGAGCGGGAGGTGTACGAGCAGTACTTC.